The 6 T cell receptor beta chains in this list originate from one sample, sequenced in a study of lymphopenia after photon versus proton radiotherapy. Libraries were prepared by immunoSEQ multiplex PCR; TCRdb keeps only in-frame clonotypes and omits some of them. The sample consists of more than 70,000 clones, 83% of them appearing once. The starting material was peripheral blood, obtained from a patient treated with proton-based radiotherapy. The receptor set was obtained from a man in his 60s with pancreatic cancer.

The chain carries TRBV11-2 and TRBJ1-2; no definite D call. Germline V lookup: CDR1 SGHAT, CDR2 FQNNGV. The V gene lost 3 bases and the J gene lost 8 bases, with 10 bases spanning the gap. This CDR3 contains 12 residues. In DNA, the CDR3 is TGTGCCAGCAGCTTGGAGGGTTTGGGCTACACCTTC. Protein sequence: CASSLEGLGYTF.

V usage is TRBV5-6 and J usage is TRBJ2-5; 9 bases match TRBD2. From germline, CDR1 is SGHDT and CDR2 YYEEEE. Trimming removed 3 bases from V and 2 bases from J; junction bases left unmatched: 8. This CDR3 contains 16 residues. The CDR3 region has the DNA TGTGCCAGCAGCTCCCTTAGCGGGGGCTTTCAAGAGACCCAGTACTTC. Translating gives CASSSLSGGFQETQYF.

The genes are TRBV5-5 and TRBJ2-7; TRBD1 agrees at 10 bases. Germline-derived CDR1 and CDR2 are SGHKS and YYEKEE (reference sequence). The CDR3 is 14 residues long. J lost 3 bases, V lost 5 bases, and 5 bases had no gene match. CDR3 DNA sequence: TGTGCCAGCAGACTCGGGACAGGGGACTACGAGCAGTACTTC. Translating it yields CASRLGTGDYEQYF.

The genes are TRBV10-1 and TRBJ2-1; 10 bases match TRBD1. Germline V gene data show CDR1 as WNHNN and CDR2 as SYGVQD (reference sequence). The junction had 4 bases not matched to a gene; V was cut back by 3 bases and J by 2 bases. The CDR3 spans 16 residues. The CDR3 DNA follows: TGCGCCAGCAGTGATGACAGGGGGCCGACCTACAATGAGCAGTTCTTC. Amino acid sequence: CASSDDRGPTYNEQFF.

This clone appeared a single time. The chain combines TRBV18 with TRBJ2-2, with a weak D call TRBD1 (5 bases). The germline V and J ends were trimmed by 0 bases and 6 bases, with 14 bases remaining between them. The CDR3 sequence is 16 residues long. Germline CDR1 KGHSH, CDR2 LQKENI. The CDR3 region is CASSPPLSRAAGELFF. The CDR3 DNA reads as TGTGCCAGCTCACCACCGTTGAGCAGGGCAGCCGGGGAGCTGTTTTTT.

Here the CDR3 DNA reads TGCGCCAGCAGCCAAGAAACTAGCGGGATCCGCACAGATACGCAGTATTTT. This encodes CASSQETSGIRTDTQYF. The V call is TRBV4-1, the J call TRBJ2-3; 10 bases fit TRBD2. V trimming: 0 bases; J trimming: 1 base; junction bases outside the gene matches: 4. CDR3 length: 17 amino acids. Germline V gene data show CDR1 as MGHRA and CDR2 as YSYEKL.